Listed below are T cell receptor beta chains from one sample, sequenced in a study of T cells in Graves' hyperthyroidism and ophthalmopathy. Using its own MiXCR run on the multiplex PCR reads, TCRdb lists one record per CDR3 protein. Among 350,000 to 400,000 distinct CDR3 sequences listed, approximately 19% were seen once. Sequencing was carried out using blood. The receptor set was obtained from a woman under 30 with Graves' hyperthyroidism. Both conserved end residues are part of each CDR3. Each record gives: J gene, clone size, V gene, D gene, CDR3 protein, CDR3 DNA. The D gene is left open where the match is weak. Expanded clones are given a class, and other clones once, few, many or no size at all.

J gene: TRBJ1-3
clone size: few
V gene: TRBV3-1
D gene: NA
CDR3 protein: CASSSTGLPYSGNTIYF
CDR3 DNA: TGTGCCAGCAGTAGTACGGGACTACCTTACTCTGGAAACACCATATATTTT

J gene: TRBJ2-5
clone size: many
V gene: TRBV7-2
D gene: NA
CDR3 protein: CASSLVAREETQYF
CDR3 DNA: TGTGCCAGCAGCTTAGTGGCTAGGGAGGAGACCCAGTACTTC

J gene: TRBJ1-5
clone size: many
V gene: TRBV12-3/TRBV12-4
D gene: NA
CDR3 protein: CASRQPGDPPGNQPQHF
CDR3 DNA: TGTGCCAGCAGACAACCGGGGGACCCGCCTGGCAATCAGCCCCAGCATTTT

J gene: TRBJ1-2
clone size: many
V gene: TRBV12-3/TRBV12-4
D gene: NA
CDR3 protein: CASSFEGTYGYTF
CDR3 DNA: TGTGCCAGCAGTTTTGAGGGAACGTATGGCTACACCTTC

J gene: TRBJ1-5
clone size: many
V gene: TRBV6-5
D gene: NA
CDR3 protein: CASSYSTGVDQPQHF
CDR3 DNA: TGTGCCAGCAGTTACTCGACGGGGGTCGATCAGCCCCAGCATTTT

J gene: TRBJ1-2
clone size: many
V gene: TRBV13
D gene: NA
CDR3 protein: CASSLVAGSYGYTF
CDR3 DNA: TGTGCCAGCAGCTTAGTCGCAGGGAGCTATGGCTACACCTTC

J gene: TRBJ2-5
clone size: NA
V gene: TRBV11-2
D gene: TRBD2
CDR3 protein: CASSLENGGAGETQYF
CDR3 DNA: TGTGCCAGCAGCTTAGAGAACGGGGGGGCGGGCGAGACCCAGTACTTC

J gene: TRBJ1-2
clone size: NA
V gene: TRBV6-1
D gene: TRBD1
CDR3 protein: CASRGRQGGGYTF
CDR3 DNA: TGTGCCAGCCGGGGACGGCAGGGGGGTGGCTACACCTTC

J gene: TRBJ1-3
clone size: NA
V gene: TRBV9
D gene: NA
CDR3 protein: CASSVGGHSSGNTIYF
CDR3 DNA: TGTGCCAGCAGCGTAGGCGGACACAGCTCTGGAAACACCATATATTTT

J gene: TRBJ1-1
clone size: many
V gene: TRBV5-1
D gene: NA
CDR3 protein: CASSPKAGRDTEAFF
CDR3 DNA: TGCGCCAGCAGCCCGAAGGCAGGGCGTGACACTGAAGCTTTCTTT

J gene: TRBJ2-5
clone size: many
V gene: TRBV6-1
D gene: NA
CDR3 protein: CASSPLGGSTETQYF
CDR3 DNA: TGTGCCAGCAGTCCCCTCGGGGGATCGACGGAGACCCAGTACTTC

J gene: TRBJ1-1
clone size: few
V gene: TRBV5-6
D gene: NA
CDR3 protein: CASSLRSGWLNTEAFF
CDR3 DNA: TGTGCCAGCAGCTTACGGAGCGGATGGCTGAACACTGAAGCTTTCTTT

J gene: TRBJ2-2
clone size: NA
V gene: TRBV5-1
D gene: TRBD2
CDR3 protein: CASSLQQGLAGTQLFF
CDR3 DNA: TGCGCCAGCAGCTTGCAACAGGGACTAGCGGGAACGCAGCTGTTTTTT

J gene: TRBJ2-2
clone size: many
V gene: TRBV9
D gene: TRBD1
CDR3 protein: CASNRGAGELFF
CDR3 DNA: TGTGCCAGCAACAGGGGGGCCGGGGAGCTGTTTTTT

J gene: TRBJ2-2
clone size: NA
V gene: TRBV18
D gene: TRBD2
CDR3 protein: CASSPRTSGEYGELFF
CDR3 DNA: TGTGCCAGCTCACCCCGGACTAGCGGGGAGTACGGGGAGCTGTTTTTT

J gene: TRBJ1-2
clone size: many
V gene: TRBV9
D gene: NA
CDR3 protein: CASTLWGNYGYTF
CDR3 DNA: TGTGCCAGCACCCTGTGGGGGAACTATGGCTACACCTTC

J gene: TRBJ1-1
clone size: many
V gene: TRBV28
D gene: TRBD1
CDR3 protein: CASRPHRGEAFF
CDR3 DNA: TGTGCCAGCAGACCCCACAGGGGTGAAGCTTTCTTT

J gene: TRBJ1-1
clone size: many
V gene: TRBV27
D gene: TRBD1
CDR3 protein: CASSSGTGGISEAFF
CDR3 DNA: TGTGCCAGCAGTTCCGGGACAGGGGGCATTAGTGAAGCTTTCTTT

J gene: TRBJ1-1
clone size: many
V gene: TRBV20-1
D gene: NA
CDR3 protein: CSAIRSRIMNTEAFF
CDR3 DNA: TGCAGTGCTATTCGATCCAGGATCATGAACACTGAAGCTTTCTTT

J gene: TRBJ2-5
clone size: NA
V gene: TRBV7-7
D gene: NA
CDR3 protein: CASSLGTGETEYF
CDR3 DNA: TGTGCTAGCAGCTTAGGGACCGGGGAGACGGAGTACTTC

J gene: TRBJ2-7
clone size: many
V gene: TRBV20-1
D gene: TRBD1
CDR3 protein: CSGRGNGYEQYF
CDR3 DNA: TGCAGTGGCAGGGGGAACGGATACGAGCAGTACTTC

J gene: TRBJ2-5
clone size: many
V gene: TRBV7-8
D gene: NA
CDR3 protein: CASRLGETQYF
CDR3 DNA: TGTGCCAGCAGACTAGGGGAGACCCAGTACTTC

J gene: TRBJ1-2
clone size: many
V gene: TRBV6-1
D gene: NA
CDR3 protein: CASRPGRTSYGYTF
CDR3 DNA: TGTGCCAGCAGACCCGGACGAACTAGTTATGGCTACACCTTC

J gene: TRBJ2-7
clone size: NA
V gene: TRBV7-2
D gene: TRBD1
CDR3 protein: CASSSRTGGLWEQYF
CDR3 DNA: TGTGCCAGCAGCTCCCGGACAGGGGGCTTGTGGGAGCAGTACTTC

J gene: TRBJ2-5
clone size: many
V gene: TRBV7-3
D gene: TRBD2
CDR3 protein: CASSSLGGLAGERTQYF
CDR3 DNA: TGTGCCAGCAGCTCCTTAGGGGGACTAGCGGGGGAAAGGACCCAGTACTTC

J gene: TRBJ1-2
clone size: many
V gene: TRBV6-5
D gene: NA
CDR3 protein: CASSYSDLRPYGYTF
CDR3 DNA: TGTGCCAGCAGTTACTCGGATCTCAGGCCCTATGGCTACACCTTC

J gene: TRBJ2-2
clone size: few
V gene: TRBV29-1
D gene: NA
CDR3 protein: CSAEQGMGNTGELFF
CDR3 DNA: TGCAGCGCTGAACAGGGAATGGGGAACACCGGGGAGCTGTTTTTT

J gene: TRBJ2-7
clone size: many
V gene: TRBV12-3/TRBV12-4
D gene: NA
CDR3 protein: CASSPRGVGYEQYF
CDR3 DNA: TGTGCCAGCAGTCCTCGGGGAGTTGGTTACGAGCAGTACTTC

J gene: TRBJ1-2
clone size: many
V gene: TRBV6-1
D gene: NA
CDR3 protein: CASSIGTANYGYTF
CDR3 DNA: TGTGCCAGCAGTATCGGGACGGCTAACTATGGCTACACCTTC

J gene: TRBJ2-5
clone size: many
V gene: TRBV4-2
D gene: NA
CDR3 protein: CASSQGEDGTQYF
CDR3 DNA: TGTGCCAGCAGCCAAGGGGAAGACGGGACCCAGTACTTC

J gene: TRBJ1-1
clone size: many
V gene: TRBV29-1
D gene: TRBD1
CDR3 protein: CSPPTGTGCRTEAFF
CDR3 DNA: TGCAGTCCCCCCACCGGGACAGGGTGTCGGACTGAAGCTTTCTTT

J gene: TRBJ2-2
clone size: many
V gene: TRBV6-1
D gene: NA
CDR3 protein: CASSEIRGTGELFF
CDR3 DNA: TGTGCCAGCAGTGAAATCCGAGGCACCGGGGAGCTGTTTTTT

J gene: TRBJ2-1
clone size: NA
V gene: TRBV2
D gene: TRBD2
CDR3 protein: CASSARLAGAPGKQFF
CDR3 DNA: TGTGCCAGCAGCGCGAGACTAGCGGGGGCTCCGGGGAAGCAGTTCTTC

J gene: TRBJ1-1
clone size: many
V gene: TRBV7-8
D gene: TRBD1
CDR3 protein: CASSFPRTGVRTAFF
CDR3 DNA: TGTGCCAGCAGCTTCCCGAGGACAGGGGTAAGGACGGCTTTCTTT

J gene: TRBJ1-1
clone size: many
V gene: TRBV12-3/TRBV12-4
D gene: NA
CDR3 protein: CASSFRGLNTEAFF
CDR3 DNA: TGTGCCAGCAGCTTTAGGGGCCTGAACACTGAAGCTTTCTTT

J gene: TRBJ1-2
clone size: many
V gene: TRBV9
D gene: TRBD1
CDR3 protein: CASSVGTGTYGYTF
CDR3 DNA: TGTGCCAGCAGCGTAGGGACAGGAACCTATGGCTACACCTTC

J gene: TRBJ1-3
clone size: many
V gene: TRBV6-1
D gene: NA
CDR3 protein: CASTVAGGSMGNTIYF
CDR3 DNA: TGTGCCAGCACCGTGGCTGGGGGGTCTATGGGAAACACCATATATTTT

J gene: TRBJ2-5
clone size: NA
V gene: TRBV7-9
D gene: NA
CDR3 protein: CASKPYRAETQYF
CDR3 DNA: TGTGCCAGCAAACCGTACAGAGCGGAGACCCAGTACTTC

J gene: TRBJ2-5
clone size: NA
V gene: TRBV12-3/TRBV12-4
D gene: NA
CDR3 protein: CASSLVGTEKETQYF
CDR3 DNA: TGTGCCAGCAGTTTGGTGGGGACCGAGAAAGAGACCCAGTACTTC

J gene: TRBJ2-7
clone size: many
V gene: TRBV28
D gene: NA
CDR3 protein: CASSPHSGSSYEQYF
CDR3 DNA: TGTGCCAGCAGCCCCCACTCGGGCAGCTCCTACGAGCAGTACTTC

J gene: TRBJ2-5
clone size: many
V gene: TRBV30
D gene: NA
CDR3 protein: CAWRVQGRETQYF
CDR3 DNA: TGTGCCTGGAGGGTTCAGGGGCGAGAGACCCAGTACTTC

J gene: TRBJ2-7
clone size: NA
V gene: TRBV12-3/TRBV12-4
D gene: NA
CDR3 protein: CASTIDPPYEQYF
CDR3 DNA: TGTGCCAGCACCATAGATCCCCCTTACGAGCAGTACTTC

J gene: TRBJ1-3
clone size: many
V gene: TRBV6-5
D gene: NA
CDR3 protein: CASKNKGNTIYF
CDR3 DNA: TGTGCCAGCAAAAACAAGGGGAACACCATATATTTT

J gene: TRBJ1-1
clone size: NA
V gene: TRBV12-3/TRBV12-4
D gene: NA
CDR3 protein: CASSSGGFEAFF
CDR3 DNA: TGTGCCAGCAGTTCCGGAGGGTTTGAAGCTTTCTTT

J gene: TRBJ1-1
clone size: many
V gene: TRBV12-3/TRBV12-4
D gene: NA
CDR3 protein: CASSFDGMNTEAFF
CDR3 DNA: TGTGCCAGCAGTTTCGACGGGATGAATACTGAAGCTTTCTTT